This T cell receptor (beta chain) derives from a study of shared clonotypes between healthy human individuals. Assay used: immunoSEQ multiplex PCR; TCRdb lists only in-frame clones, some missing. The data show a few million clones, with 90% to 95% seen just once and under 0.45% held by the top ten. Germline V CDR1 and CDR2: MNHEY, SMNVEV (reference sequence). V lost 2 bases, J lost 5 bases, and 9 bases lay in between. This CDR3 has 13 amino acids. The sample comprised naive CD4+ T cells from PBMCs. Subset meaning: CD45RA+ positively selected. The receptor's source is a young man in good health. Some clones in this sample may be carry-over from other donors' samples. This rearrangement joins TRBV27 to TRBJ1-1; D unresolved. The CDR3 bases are TGTGCCAGCAGTTTAACGCGCGGAACTGAAGCTTTCTTT. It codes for CASSLTRGTEAFF.